The 2 T cell receptor beta chains below all came from one sample that was sequenced in a study of vaccination effects on CD4 cells after COVID-19. For these TCRs, the target antigens are not known. Repertoires were generated with immunoSEQ multiplex PCR, while TCRdb's copy carries only in-frame clones and drops some. The data contain 35,000 to 45,000 clones, around three quarters of them singletons. ViraFEST used viral peptide pools to expand antigen-specific CD4+ T cells before sequencing. Following a roughly 11-day culture, CD4+ T cells were purified. Vaccine recipients lacked prior SARS-CoV-2 infection and had negative nucleocapsid antibodies. The sample was CD4+ T cells from PBMCs cultured with SARS-CoV-2 spike peptides, taken before COVID-19 vaccination. The receptors were sampled from a human donor who received a COVID-19 vaccine.

The rearrangement uses TRBV18 and TRBJ1-5; TRBD1 matches 7 bases. Trimming at V came to 6 bases and at J to 5 bases, leaving 4 bases not matched to a gene. The CDR3 totals 13 residues. The germline gives CDR1 KGHSH, CDR2 LQKENI. The CDR3 region is CASSPTGHQPQHF. CDR3 nucleotides: TGTGCCAGCTCGCCGACAGGGCATCAGCCCCAGCATTTT.

This clone occurred a few times. The chain carries TRBV7-3 and TRBJ2-3, with 8 bases identical to TRBD2. The trim removed 4 bases at V and 3 bases at J, leaving 3 bases unmatched. The CDR3 covers 14 residues. Germline V gene sequence: CDR1 SGHTA, CDR2 FQGTGA. CDR3 in amino acids: CASSSGLATDTQYF. Here the CDR3 DNA reads TGTGCCAGCAGCTCAGGACTAGCAACAGATACGCAGTATTTT.